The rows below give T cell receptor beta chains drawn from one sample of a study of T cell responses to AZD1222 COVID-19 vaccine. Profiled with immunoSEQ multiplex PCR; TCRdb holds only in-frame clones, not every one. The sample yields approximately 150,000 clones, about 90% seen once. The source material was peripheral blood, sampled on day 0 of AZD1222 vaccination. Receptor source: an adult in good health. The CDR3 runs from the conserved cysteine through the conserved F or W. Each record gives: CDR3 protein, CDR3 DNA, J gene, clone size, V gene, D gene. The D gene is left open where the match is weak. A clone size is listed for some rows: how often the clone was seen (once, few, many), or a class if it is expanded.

cdr3_aa: CASSLDRGYGYTF
cdr3_nt: TGTGCCAGCTCACTAGACAGGGGCTATGGCTACACCTTC
j_call: TRBJ1-2
clone_size: NA
v_call: TRBV18
d_call: TRBD1

cdr3_aa: CASSLRGVGSQLNTEAFF
cdr3_nt: TGTGCCAGCAGCTTAAGGGGGGTGGGAAGCCAATTGAACACTGAAGCTTTCTTT
j_call: TRBJ1-1
clone_size: NA
v_call: TRBV7-2
d_call: NA

cdr3_aa: CATDPSVTGGGDGELFF
cdr3_nt: TGTGCCACCGATCCTTCCGTGACAGGGGGCGGTGACGGGGAGCTGTTTTTT
j_call: TRBJ2-2
clone_size: NA
v_call: TRBV24-1
d_call: TRBD1

cdr3_aa: CASSPTRSNEKLFF
cdr3_nt: TGTGCCAGCAGCCCGACTAGGTCTAATGAAAAACTGTTTTTT
j_call: TRBJ1-4
clone_size: NA
v_call: TRBV7-6
d_call: NA

cdr3_aa: CASSSDCYTF
cdr3_nt: TGTGCCAGCAGCTCAGATTGCTACACCTTC
j_call: TRBJ1-2
clone_size: NA
v_call: TRBV5-6
d_call: NA

cdr3_aa: CASSLGSAGFGTEAFF
cdr3_nt: TGTGCCAGCAGTTTAGGGAGTGCGGGGTTCGGCACTGAAGCTTTCTTT
j_call: TRBJ1-1
clone_size: few
v_call: TRBV28
d_call: NA

cdr3_aa: CASSRDRGPTDTQYF
cdr3_nt: TGTGCCAGTAGTAGGGACAGGGGGCCCACAGATACGCAGTATTTT
j_call: TRBJ2-3
clone_size: NA
v_call: TRBV19
d_call: TRBD1

cdr3_aa: CASARHNEQFF
cdr3_nt: TGCGCCAGCGCTCGCCACAATGAGCAGTTCTTC
j_call: TRBJ2-1
clone_size: NA
v_call: TRBV5-1
d_call: NA

cdr3_aa: CASSRSRAGDSVAYNSPLHF
cdr3_nt: TGCGCCAGCAGCCGATCTAGGGCAGGGGACAGCGTAGCCTATAATTCACCCCTCCACTTT
j_call: TRBJ1-6
clone_size: once
v_call: TRBV4-3
d_call: TRBD1

cdr3_aa: CASSPTGPLRTDTQYF
cdr3_nt: TGTGCCAGCAGTCCGACTGGCCCCCTTCGCACAGATACGCAGTATTTT
j_call: TRBJ2-3
clone_size: NA
v_call: TRBV7-9
d_call: NA

cdr3_aa: CASSYVRGPNGYTF
cdr3_nt: TGTGCCAGCAGTTACGTCAGGGGGCCCAATGGCTACACCTTC
j_call: TRBJ1-2
clone_size: NA
v_call: TRBV6-2/TRBV6-3
d_call: TRBD1

cdr3_aa: CASRPRAGANVLTF
cdr3_nt: TGTGCCAGCAGACCAAGGGCTGGGGCCAACGTCCTGACTTTC
j_call: TRBJ2-6
clone_size: NA
v_call: TRBV6-5
d_call: NA

cdr3_aa: CASSIDPPTVRNTEAFF
cdr3_nt: TGTGCCAGTAGTATAGATCCTCCGACAGTACGTAACACTGAAGCTTTCTTT
j_call: TRBJ1-1
clone_size: NA
v_call: TRBV19
d_call: NA

cdr3_aa: CASTMAANTEAFF
cdr3_nt: TGTGCCAGTACCATGGCTGCGAACACTGAAGCTTTCTTT
j_call: TRBJ1-1
clone_size: NA
v_call: TRBV19
d_call: NA

cdr3_aa: CASSQALDRPGDIEPQHF
cdr3_nt: TGCGCCAGCAGCCAAGCCCTCGATAGGCCAGGGGACATCGAGCCCCAGCATTTT
j_call: TRBJ1-5
clone_size: NA
v_call: TRBV4-1
d_call: NA

cdr3_aa: CASSEMHVQLSNQPQHF
cdr3_nt: TGTGCCAGCAGTGAAATGCACGTTCAACTTAGCAATCAGCCCCAGCATTTT
j_call: TRBJ1-5
clone_size: NA
v_call: TRBV6-1
d_call: NA

cdr3_aa: CASSPWTGGNPQANYGYTF
cdr3_nt: TGTGCCAGCAGCCCATGGACAGGGGGGAACCCTCAAGCTAACTATGGCTACACCTTC
j_call: TRBJ1-2
clone_size: NA
v_call: TRBV7-9
d_call: TRBD1

cdr3_aa: CASSQDQGSYNEQFF
cdr3_nt: TGCGCCAGCAGCCAAGATCAGGGCTCCTACAATGAGCAGTTCTTC
j_call: TRBJ2-1
clone_size: NA
v_call: TRBV4-3
d_call: NA

cdr3_aa: CASSQGPYRVGGQETQYF
cdr3_nt: TGTGCCAGCAGCCAAGGTCCCTACAGGGTAGGGGGACAAGAGACCCAGTACTTC
j_call: TRBJ2-5
clone_size: NA
v_call: TRBV3-1/TRBV3-2
d_call: NA

cdr3_aa: CASSLPGSEKLFF
cdr3_nt: TGTGCCAGCAGCTTACCAGGATCCGAAAAACTGTTTTTT
j_call: TRBJ1-4
clone_size: NA
v_call: TRBV7-9
d_call: NA

cdr3_aa: CASRGTGSYEQYF
cdr3_nt: TGTGCCAGCAGGGGGACAGGGTCCTACGAGCAGTACTTC
j_call: TRBJ2-7
clone_size: NA
v_call: TRBV6-5
d_call: TRBD1

cdr3_aa: CASSLGTSGGYGYTF
cdr3_nt: TGTGCCAGCAGCTTGGGGACATCGGGAGGCTATGGCTACACCTTC
j_call: TRBJ1-2
clone_size: NA
v_call: TRBV5-6
d_call: NA

cdr3_aa: CASSLEAVSNYGYTF
cdr3_nt: TGTGCCAGCAGCTTGGAAGCGGTTTCTAACTATGGCTACACCTTC
j_call: TRBJ1-2
clone_size: once
v_call: TRBV5-6
d_call: NA